This T cell receptor beta chain comes out of a study of CD8+ T cells in alopecia areata. Study in general: For the treated group, dosing was oral tofacitinib at 5 to 10 mg twice daily.

The table lists this clone with a few counts. Sequencing templates came from extracted RNA that was reverse transcribed into cDNA. Profiled with immunoSEQ multiplex PCR; TCRdb holds only in-frame clones, not every one. The data hold about 130,000 clones, with 58% observed a single time. CDR1 and CDR2 (germline): SGHTA, FQGNSA. The CDR3 extends over 14 amino acids. Trimming removed 3 bases at V and 4 bases at J, with 12 bases between. The sequencing used CD4+ T cells sorted from blood, collected at week 0. V and J are TRBV7-2 and TRBJ2-5; TRBD2 might be the D (6 bases). This receptor was taken from a human donor with alopecia areata. In DNA form, the CDR3 reads TGTGCCAGCAGCTTCGGCCTAGCGTCAGAGACCCAGTACTTC. Encoded protein: CASSFGLASETQYF.